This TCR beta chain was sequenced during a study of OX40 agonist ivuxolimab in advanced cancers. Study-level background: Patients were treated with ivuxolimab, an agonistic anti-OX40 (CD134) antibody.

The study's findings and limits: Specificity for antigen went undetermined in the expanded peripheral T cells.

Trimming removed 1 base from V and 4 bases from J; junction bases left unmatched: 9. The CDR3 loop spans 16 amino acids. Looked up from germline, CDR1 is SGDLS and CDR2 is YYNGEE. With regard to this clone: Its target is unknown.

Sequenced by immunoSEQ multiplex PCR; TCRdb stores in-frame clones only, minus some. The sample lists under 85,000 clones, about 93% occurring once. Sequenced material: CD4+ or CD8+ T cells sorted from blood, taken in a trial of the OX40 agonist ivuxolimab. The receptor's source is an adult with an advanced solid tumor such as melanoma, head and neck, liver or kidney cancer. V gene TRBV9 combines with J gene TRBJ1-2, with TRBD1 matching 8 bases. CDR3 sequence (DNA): TGTGCCAGCAGCGTATCAGGGGGCTTTGCAAGCTATGGCTACACCTTC. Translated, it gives CASSVSGGFASYGYTF.